The present T cell receptor beta chain was sequenced within a study of blood T cell repertoires in COVID-19. Per the original methods: Nucleated cell number was recorded as an estimate derived from reference gene primer amplification. Sequencing used immunoSEQ multiplex PCR; TCRdb keeps in-frame clones, though not all of them. V and J calls and clone size are those listed in that table; D and trimming were worked out from the DNA. This table holds 100,000 to 150,000 clones, approximately 90% found once. This CDR3 contains 13 residues. From germline, CDR1 is MNHEY and CDR2 SVGAGI. Trimming took 3 bases from V and 2 from J, leaving 8 bases between them.

This TCR came from a human donor in a cohort sampled during active COVID-19. The V call is TRBV6-5, the J call TRBJ2-7, with a weak D call TRBD1 (6 bases). The sequencing sample was made of peripheral blood. The CDR3 reads CASSYRQAYEQYF. The CDR3 coding sequence is TGTGCCAGCAGTTATCGACAGGCCTACGAGCAGTACTTC.